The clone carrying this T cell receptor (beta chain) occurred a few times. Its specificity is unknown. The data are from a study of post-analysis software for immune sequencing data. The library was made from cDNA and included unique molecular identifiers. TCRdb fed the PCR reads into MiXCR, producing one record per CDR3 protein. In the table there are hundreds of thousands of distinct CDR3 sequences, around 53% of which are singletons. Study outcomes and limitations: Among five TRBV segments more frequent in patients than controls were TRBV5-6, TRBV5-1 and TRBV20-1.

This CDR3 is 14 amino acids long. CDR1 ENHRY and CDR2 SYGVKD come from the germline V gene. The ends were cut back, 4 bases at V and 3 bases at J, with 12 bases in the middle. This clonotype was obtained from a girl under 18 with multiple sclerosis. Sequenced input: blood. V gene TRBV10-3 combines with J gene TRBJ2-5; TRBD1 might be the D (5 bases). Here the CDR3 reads CAISVRDSKETQYF. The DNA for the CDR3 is TGTGCCATCAGTGTCCGCGACAGCAAAGAGACCCAGTACTTC.